This T cell receptor beta chain was captured by sequencing in a study of T cell repertoires in cytomegalovirus infection. For the study at large: Peptides in the study included HLA-C-restricted and HLA-B-restricted CMV epitopes. Evidence of both CMV infection and a matching HLA type came from public TCR beta signatures. Study findings and constraints: Frequencies of public TCR beta families were cumulated, and this identified carriers of CMV plus the relevant HLA. HLA-C-restricted CMV clonotypes gave the most frequent clonotype in two of eight donors.

In its sample, this clonotype was seen a few times. As yet, its antigen is unknown. TCRdb reanalysed the reads using MiXCR and keeps one entry per CDR3 protein. The sample carries roughly 340,000 distinct CDR3 sequences, about 29% recorded once. CDR1 is MNHEY, CDR2 SVGAGI, per germline. There are 14 residues in the CDR3. Trimming took off 2 bases at V and 4 bases at J, with 9 bases between the two ends. This receptor was taken from a human donor in good health (CMV status not recorded). Some clones in this sample may be carry-over from other donors' samples. The source was cultured PBMCs, collected from culture after CMV antigen stimulation. This chain links TRBV6-5 with TRBJ1-5, with D hard to call. The CDR3 coding sequence is TGTGCCAGCAGTTACAACCGCGGTAATCAGCCCCAGCATTTT. Translating it yields CASSYNRGNQPQHF.